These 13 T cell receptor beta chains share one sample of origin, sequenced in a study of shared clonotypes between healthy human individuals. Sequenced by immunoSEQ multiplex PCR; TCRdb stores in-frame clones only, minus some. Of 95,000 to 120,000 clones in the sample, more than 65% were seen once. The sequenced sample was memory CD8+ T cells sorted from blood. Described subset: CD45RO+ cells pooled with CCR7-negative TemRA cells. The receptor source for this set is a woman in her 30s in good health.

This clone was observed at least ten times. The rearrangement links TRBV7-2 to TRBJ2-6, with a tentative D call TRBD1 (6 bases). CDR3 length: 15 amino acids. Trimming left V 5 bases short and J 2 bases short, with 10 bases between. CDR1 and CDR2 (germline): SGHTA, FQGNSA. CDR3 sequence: CASSRPGAGANVLTF. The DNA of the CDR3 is TGTGCCAGCAGCCGCCCAGGGGCTGGGGCCAACGTCCTGACTTTC.

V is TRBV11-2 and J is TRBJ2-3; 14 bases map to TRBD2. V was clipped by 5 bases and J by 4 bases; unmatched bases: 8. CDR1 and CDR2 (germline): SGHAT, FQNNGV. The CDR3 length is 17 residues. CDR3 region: CASSVGLAGEGSDTQYF. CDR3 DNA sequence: TGTGCCAGCAGCGTGGGACTAGCGGGAGAAGGTTCAGATACGCAGTATTTT.

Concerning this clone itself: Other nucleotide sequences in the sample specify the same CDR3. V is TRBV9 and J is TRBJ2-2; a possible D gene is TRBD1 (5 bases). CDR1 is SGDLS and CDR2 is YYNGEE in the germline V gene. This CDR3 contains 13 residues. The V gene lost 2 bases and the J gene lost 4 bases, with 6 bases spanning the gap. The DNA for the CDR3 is TGTGCCAGCAGCGTCCAGGGCACCGGGGAGCTGTTTTTT. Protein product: CASSVQGTGELFF.

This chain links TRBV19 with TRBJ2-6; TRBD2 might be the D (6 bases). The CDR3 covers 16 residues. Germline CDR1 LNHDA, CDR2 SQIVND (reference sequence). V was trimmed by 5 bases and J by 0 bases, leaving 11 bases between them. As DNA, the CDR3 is TGTGCCAGTAGTTTTACCGGGGGCTCTGGGGCCAACGTCCTGACTTTC. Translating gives CASSFTGGSGANVLTF.

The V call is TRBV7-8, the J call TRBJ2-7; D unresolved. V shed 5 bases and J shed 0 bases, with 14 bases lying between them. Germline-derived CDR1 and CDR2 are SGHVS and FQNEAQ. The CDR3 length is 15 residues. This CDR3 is CASSPSKAYSYEQYF. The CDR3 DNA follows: TGTGCCAGCAGCCCTAGTAAGGCCTACTCCTACGAGCAGTACTTC. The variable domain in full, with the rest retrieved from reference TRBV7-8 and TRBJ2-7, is GAGVSQSPRYKVAKRGQDVALRCDPISGHVSLFWYQQALGQGPEFLTYFQNEAQLDKSGLPSDRFFAERPEGSVSTLKIQRTQQEDSAVYLCASSPSKAYSYEQYFGPGTRLTVT.

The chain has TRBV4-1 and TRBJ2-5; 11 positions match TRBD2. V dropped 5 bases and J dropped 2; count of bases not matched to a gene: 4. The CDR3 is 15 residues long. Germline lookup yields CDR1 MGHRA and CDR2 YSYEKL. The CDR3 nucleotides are TGCGCCAGCAGCTCCCGGACTAGCGGGCAAGAGACCCAGTACTTC. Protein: CASSSRTSGQETQYF.

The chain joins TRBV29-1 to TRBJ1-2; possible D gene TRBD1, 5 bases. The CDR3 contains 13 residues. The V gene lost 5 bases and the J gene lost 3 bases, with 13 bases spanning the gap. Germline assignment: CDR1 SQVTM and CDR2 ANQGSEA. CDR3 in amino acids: CSVRQGRDYGYTF. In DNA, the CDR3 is TGCAGCGTTAGGCAGGGCCGGGACTATGGCTACACCTTC.

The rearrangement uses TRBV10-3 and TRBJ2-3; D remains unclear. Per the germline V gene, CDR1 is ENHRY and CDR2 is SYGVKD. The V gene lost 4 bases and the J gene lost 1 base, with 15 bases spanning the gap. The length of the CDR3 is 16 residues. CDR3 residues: CAISAYRSLGTDTQYF. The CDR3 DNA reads TGTGCCATCAGTGCCTATAGGTCACTGGGCACAGATACGCAGTATTTT.

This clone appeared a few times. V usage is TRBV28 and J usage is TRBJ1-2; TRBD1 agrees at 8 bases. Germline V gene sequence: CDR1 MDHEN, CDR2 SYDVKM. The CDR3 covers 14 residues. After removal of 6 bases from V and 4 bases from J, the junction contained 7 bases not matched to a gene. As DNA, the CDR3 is TGTGCCAGCAGCGAAGGGACAGGATTCTATGGCTACACCTTC. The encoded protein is CASSEGTGFYGYTF.

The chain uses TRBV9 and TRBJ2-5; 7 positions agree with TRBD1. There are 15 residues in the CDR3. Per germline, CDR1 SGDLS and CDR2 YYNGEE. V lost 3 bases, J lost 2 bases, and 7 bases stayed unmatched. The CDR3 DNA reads TGTGCCAGCAGCGCCGAGGGGACAGCTCAAGAGACCCAGTACTTC. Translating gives CASSAEGTAQETQYF.

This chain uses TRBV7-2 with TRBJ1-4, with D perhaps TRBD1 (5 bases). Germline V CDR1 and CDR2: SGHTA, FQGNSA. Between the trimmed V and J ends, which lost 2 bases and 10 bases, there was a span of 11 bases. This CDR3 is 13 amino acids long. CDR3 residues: CASSLLGGRKLFF. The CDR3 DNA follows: TGTGCCAGCAGCTTATTGGGGGGTAGAAAACTGTTTTTT.

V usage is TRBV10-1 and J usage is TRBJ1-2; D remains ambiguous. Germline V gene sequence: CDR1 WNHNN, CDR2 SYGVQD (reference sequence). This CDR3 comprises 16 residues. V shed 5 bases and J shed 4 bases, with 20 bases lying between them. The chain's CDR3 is CASSQQASRKTYGYTF. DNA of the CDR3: TGCGCCAGCAGTCAGCAGGCATCGCGAAAGACCTATGGCTACACCTTC.

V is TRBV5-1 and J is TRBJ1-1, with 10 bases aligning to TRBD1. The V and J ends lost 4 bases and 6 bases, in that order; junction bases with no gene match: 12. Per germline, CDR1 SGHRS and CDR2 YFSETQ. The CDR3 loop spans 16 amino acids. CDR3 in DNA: TGCGCCAGCAGCATTATCACGGGACAGGGGTCGTCTGAAGCTTTCTTT. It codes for CASSIITGQGSSEAFF. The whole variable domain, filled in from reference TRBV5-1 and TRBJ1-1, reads KAGVTQTPRYLIKTRGQQVTLSCSPISGHRSVSWYQQTPGQGLQFLFEYFSETQRNKGNFPGRFSGRQFSNSRSEMNVSTLELGDSALYLCASSIITGQGSSEAFFGQGTRLTVV.